Sequencing of this T cell receptor (beta chain) was carried out in a study of blood T cells in healthy people across ages (dated by TCRdb to 2013 to 2016). In terms of the full investigation: In model experiments, template switching captured about one uniquely barcoded TCR beta cDNA molecule for every two T cells. Donors of different ages were randomly distributed across sequencing lanes to avoid experimental bias. The study analyzed two additional independent replicas of 1 million unique cDNA reads from the same blood draw for two donors, one aged 18 to 29 and one aged 80 or older. Age-related changes in TCR beta repertoire diversity were measured in the study by deep sequencing normalized with unique cDNA molecular identifiers. The donors were divided into four age groups: young (average roughly 15 years), middle-aged (approximately 39), aged (about 56) and long-lived (more than 75). Study-wide findings and limitations: Estimates of total diversity from one million sequenced T cells were regarded as lower bounds and underestimates. As age increased, observed TCR beta diversity per million T cells dropped in a roughly linear way, and a significant reduction was already evident by age approximately 40. Because profiling used bulk unsorted PBMCs, naive and antigen-experienced compartments could not be compared conclusively. There was a strong correlation between observed TCR beta diversity and the percentage of naive T cells measured by flow cytometry. Because donor CMV infection status was unknown, age-related changes in expanded clonotypes were potentially confounded. Compared with the aged group, more naive CD4+ T cells, fewer expanded clones and increased TCR diversity were shown by the long-lived group, suggesting age selection.

The germline V gene encodes CDR1 SGHKS and CDR2 YYEKEE (reference sequence). A distance of 17 bases separates the germline ends of V and J, which lose 4 bases and 4 bases respectively. The CDR3 holds 15 amino acids from the cysteine to the phenylalanine. The kept DNA is CDR3 alone, 45 bases in frame from the first base. The library was built by means of 5' RACE. Instrument on record: Illumina HiSeq 2500. A second PCR of about 6 to 11 cycles was run with a J-beta primer mix and a sample-barcoded 5' primer. A template-switch 5' adaptor carrying 12 random nucleotides introduced a unique molecular identifier onto each TCR beta cDNA molecule. At least 2.5 million CDR3-containing paired-end reads were obtained from each sample. The Mint cDNA synthesis kit, primed by a TRBC-specific oligonucleotide, was used to synthesize first-strand cDNA from all RNA. After uracil-DNA glycosylase treatment, a first 18-cycle PCR used universal primers M1SS and BC2_uni_R on all cDNA. In the paper's pipeline: Normalization of each sample was performed by random selection of 1 million high-quality reads, each carrying a distinct molecular identifier. Reads with shared molecular identifiers were discarded instead of being binned into consensus sequences. MiTCR, set to a Q25 quality threshold and the strictest error-elimination algorithm, was used for CDR3 identification, clonotype clustering and error correction. Lower-bound total TCR beta diversity was estimated with a nonparametric unseen species model using Euler transformation. The public reads were run again by TCRdb, first through fastp at Q25 and then through MiXCR, and only productive beta chains were kept. Each CDR3 protein gets just one entry, which takes the most common genes and DNA from the rows behind it. The V and J calls, along with clone size, are taken from TCRdb and not from the paper's own processing. This sample lists around 790,000 distinct CDR3 sequences; around 42% were detected once. About 19% of the sample lies in the top ten.

A few counts support this clonotype. Its target antigen remains unknown. No base quality values were provided; no much bigger clone lies one nucleotide off. The approximately 39 donors, aged about 6 to 95 years, were systemically healthy Caucasian individuals from Russia. Ten milliliters of peripheral blood were drawn from each donor into EDTA-treated Vacutainer tubes. Ficoll-Paque density-gradient centrifugation was used to isolate PBMCs, with at least 6.5 million per sample. Trizol reagent was used to extract total RNA from PBMCs, with at least 6 micrograms per sample. For every donor, flow cytometry on a PBMC aliquot measured the percentage of naive CD45RAhigh/CD27high T cells.

Source material: blood. Recombination joined TRBV5-5 with TRBJ2-5; a weak D assignment points to TRBD1 (6 bases agree). The clonotype originates from a man between 60 and 70 years old in good health. The DNA is TGTGCCAGCAGCCTCACCCGGCAGGGGCGAGAGACCCAGTACTTC. Translation gives CASSLTRQGRETQYF. The full variable domain, with segments outside the CDR3 supplied by the reference TRBV5-5 and TRBJ2-5 proteins, appears as DAGVTQSPTHLIKTRGQQVTLRCSPISGHKSVSWYQQVLGQGPQFIFQYYEKEERGRGNFPDRFSARQFPNYSSELNVNALLLGDSALYLCASSLTRQGRETQYFGPGTRLLVL.